This TCR beta chain was documented in a study of T cell repertoires in cytomegalovirus infection. This CDR3 is built from 17 residues. Germline CDR1 reads LGHNA; CDR2 reads YNFKEQ. The V segment lost 0 bases and the J segment 6 bases; nucleotides outside the gene matches: 10. General study findings and limits: The ex vivo response was dominated by HLA-C-restricted CMV-specific TCR beta clonotypes.

This clonotype has more than one count but fewer than ten. As yet, its antigen is unknown. TCRdb reprocessed the reads with MiXCR, giving one entry per CDR3 protein. This sample yields 700,000 to 850,000 distinct CDR3 sequences, of which 32% are seen a single time; under 15% belongs to the top ten. This sequence was found in a human donor in good health (CMV status not recorded). Some clones in this sample may be carry-over from other donors' samples. This material consisted of cultured CD8+ T cells from PBMCs, taken from culture after CMV antigen stimulation. This sequence joins TRBV4-2 and TRBJ2-2, with 7 bases that match TRBD2. Here the CDR3 reads CASSQDYRGGPPGELFF. The CDR3 DNA follows: TGTGCCAGCAGCCAAGATTACCGGGGAGGGCCACCCGGGGAGCTGTTTTTT.